This TCR beta chain was recorded in a study of control samples from healthy donors and cancer patients. Germline V gene lookup returns CDR1 SGHTA and CDR2 FQGNSA. The CDR3 totals 15 residues. V was clipped by 5 bases and J by 0 bases, with 13 bases between them. The assay was immunoSEQ multiplex PCR, and TCRdb's table has in-frame clones only and misses some. The sample shows around 100,000 clones, around 88% of them seen only once. V is TRBV7-2 and J is TRBJ2-5, with D perhaps TRBD2 (5 bases). The material sequenced was PBMCs. The receptor comes from a man aged 55 to 70 with lung cancer. In nucleotides, the CDR3 is TGTGCCAGCAGCCGCCGGGGAGCGTACCAAGAGACCCAGTACTTC. It codes for CASSRRGAYQETQYF.